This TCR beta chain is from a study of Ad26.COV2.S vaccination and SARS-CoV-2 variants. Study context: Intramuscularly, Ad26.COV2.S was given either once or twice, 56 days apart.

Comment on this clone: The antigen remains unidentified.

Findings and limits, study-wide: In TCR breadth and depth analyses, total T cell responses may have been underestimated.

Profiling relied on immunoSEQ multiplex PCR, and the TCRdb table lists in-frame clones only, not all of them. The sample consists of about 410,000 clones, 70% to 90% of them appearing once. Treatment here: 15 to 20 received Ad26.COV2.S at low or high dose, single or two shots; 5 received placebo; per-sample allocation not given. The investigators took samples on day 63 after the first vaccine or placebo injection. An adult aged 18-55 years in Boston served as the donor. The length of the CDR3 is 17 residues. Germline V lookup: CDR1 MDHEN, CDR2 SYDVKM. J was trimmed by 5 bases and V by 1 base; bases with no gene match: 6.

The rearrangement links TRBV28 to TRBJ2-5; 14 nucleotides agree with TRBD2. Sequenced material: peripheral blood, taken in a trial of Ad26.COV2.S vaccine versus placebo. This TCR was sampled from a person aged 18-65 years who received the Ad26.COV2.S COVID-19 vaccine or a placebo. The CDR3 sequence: CASSLYRLAGGPETQYF. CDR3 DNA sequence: TGTGCCAGCAGTTTATATCGACTAGCGGGAGGGCCGGAGACCCAGTACTTC.